A single sample is the source of the 28 T cell receptor beta chains below, sequenced in a study of T-cell memory formation after mild COVID-19. A single record per CDR3 protein comes from TCRdb applying MiXCR to the 5' RACE reads. Here the sample spans about 350,000 distinct CDR3 sequences, approximately 15% being singletons. The sequenced material came from PBMCs or a T cell subset sorted from them (not recorded which). All receptors derive from a man aged 18 to 29 who had mild COVID-19 (a few samples of this study predate the infection). Cell type and time point are not known.

The chain employs TRBV7-8 and TRBJ1-5, with TRBD1 matching over 7 bases. J gave up 5 bases and V 2 bases, and 6 bases lay outside the gene matches. This CDR3 comprises 15 residues. Germline values: CDR1 SGHVS, CDR2 FQNEAQ. The CDR3 spells CASSLRGTAYQPQHF. CDR3 in DNA: TGTGCCAGCAGCTTAAGGGGGACAGCTTATCAGCCCCAGCATTTT.

This clonotype was counted only a few times. The chain links TRBV6-2 or TRBV6-3 to TRBJ2-5; a weak D match, TRBD1 (6 bases). Trimming left V 2 bases short and J 1 base short, with 11 bases between. The CDR3 has 15 amino acids. CDR1 and CDR2 from the germline V gene are MNHEY and SVGEGT. Here the CDR3 DNA reads TGTGCCAGCAGTTACCCCGGGACACTCCAAGAGACCCAGTACTTC. Translated, it gives CASSYPGTLQETQYF.

CDR3 in amino acids: CATSRLVGPTDTQYF. CDR3 DNA: TGTGCCACCAGCCGCCTGGTGGGCCCCACAGATACGCAGTATTTT. This chain uses TRBV15 with TRBJ2-3, with unresolved D. The V and J ends lost 5 bases and 2 bases respectively, with 14 bases between them. The CDR3 extends over 15 amino acids. Germline V CDR1 and CDR2: LNHNV, YYDKDF (reference sequence).

The table lists this clonotype with a few counts. The V and J genes are TRBV7-3 and TRBJ2-5; D may correspond to TRBD1 or TRBD2 (6 bases each). Germline-derived CDR1 and CDR2 are SGHTA and FQGTGA. V lost 5 bases, J lost 5 bases, and 15 bases lay in between. This CDR3 has 14 residues. CDR3 loop: CASSPPGAGETQYF. The CDR3 DNA is TGTGCCAGCAGCCCTCCGGGGGCTGGGGAGACCCAGTACTTC.

Details on this clonotype: The junction differs from germline at one of its ends, possibly a read error. The chain is built from TRBV15 and TRBJ1-1; D not certain. The germline V gene has CDR1 LNHNV and CDR2 YYDKDF (reference sequence). The CDR3 spans 14 residues. CDR3 region: CATSRYGGNAEAFF. The DNA of the CDR3 is TGTGCCACCAGCAGATACGGAGGGAACGCTGAAGCTTTCTTT.

This sequence joins TRBV7-8 and TRBJ2-1; tentatively, D is TRBD2 (6 bases). The germline gives CDR1 SGHVS, CDR2 FQNEAQ. The CDR3 is 17 amino acids. V lost 5 bases and J lost 2, with 19 bases in between. The DNA for the CDR3 is TGTGCCAGCAGCCCTGAGATGGGTTCGGGGGCCTACAATGAGCAGTTCTTC. This gives the protein CASSPEMGSGAYNEQFF.

The chain carries TRBV5-1 and TRBJ2-5; no definite D call. From germline, CDR1 is SGHRS and CDR2 YFSETQ. The ends were cut back, 2 bases at V and 1 base at J, with 6 bases in the middle. The CDR3 contains 13 residues. The CDR3 nucleotides read TGCGCCAGCAGCTTACAGACCCAAGAGACCCAGTACTTC. Its translation is CASSLQTQETQYF.

The rearrangement uses TRBV7-9 and TRBJ1-1, with a weak D call TRBD1 (5 bases). CDR3 size: 11 residues. Trimming cost V 3 bases and J 9 bases, with 8 bases left between them. Germline V gene data show CDR1 as SEHNR and CDR2 as FQNEAQ (reference sequence). The CDR3 nucleotides are TGTGCCAGCAGCTTGGGGGGGAAAGCTTTCTTT. Translated, it gives CASSLGGKAFF.

The chain combines TRBV7-2 with TRBJ1-2; tentatively, D is TRBD1 (6 bases). CDR3 length equals 13 residues. Germline V lookup: CDR1 SGHTA, CDR2 FQGNSA. Trimming cost V 5 bases and J 7 bases, with 14 bases left between them. DNA of the CDR3: TGTGCCAGCAGCCCCAGGGGTGTTGGTGGCTACACCTTC. Its translation: CASSPRGVGGYTF.

This clonotype was observed at least ten times. The chain uses TRBV20-1 and TRBJ2-2; the D gene is possibly TRBD2 (6 bases). CDR1 and CDR2 from the germline V gene are DFQATT and SNEGSKA (reference sequence). V dropped 3 bases and J dropped 0 bases, with 23 bases sitting between them. CDR3 length: 19 amino acids. CDR3 sequence reads: CSARRRVGGNLANTGELFF. The CDR3, as DNA: TGCAGTGCTAGGCGCAGGGTGGGGGGTAACCTCGCGAACACCGGGGAGCTGTTTTTT.

The chain links TRBV5-1 to TRBJ2-2; a weak D match, TRBD1 (6 bases). Deletions cut 1 base from V and 4 bases from J, with 11 bases between. The CDR3 length is 15 residues. Germline lookup yields CDR1 SGHRS and CDR2 YFSETQ. The CDR3 sequence is CASSLRQVLTGELFF. The CDR3 region has the DNA TGCGCCAGCAGCTTGCGACAGGTCCTCACCGGGGAGCTGTTTTTT. Full variable domain (remainder filled in from reference TRBV5-1 and TRBJ2-2): KAGVTQTPRYLIKTRGQQVTLSCSPISGHRSVSWYQQTPGQGLQFLFEYFSETQRNKGNFPGRFSGRQFSNSRSEMNVSTLELGDSALYLCASSLRQVLTGELFFGEGSRLTVL.

DNA of the CDR3: TGTGCCAGCAGCTTAATGACAGCGAACACTGAAGCTTTCTTT. Its translation is CASSLMTANTEAFF. The V and J genes are TRBV7-8 and TRBJ1-1; a weak D match, TRBD1 (5 bases). Germline V CDR1 and CDR2: SGHVS, FQNEAQ. V lost 2 bases to trimming and J lost 1 base, with 8 bases between them. The CDR3 has 14 residues.

This clonotype was observed a few times. The chain uses TRBV9 and TRBJ2-7; TRBD1 matches 7 bases. V lost 2 bases, J lost 0 bases, and 5 bases stayed unmatched. The CDR3 spans 15 residues. Germline CDR1 and CDR2: SGDLS and YYNGEE. The CDR3 reads CASSVGTVSSYEQYV. CDR3 bases: TGTGCCAGCAGCGTCGGGACAGTGAGCTCCTACGAGCAGTACGTC.

This clonotype was counted many times. The chain uses TRBV12-3 or TRBV12-4 and TRBJ1-5; D remains unclear. This CDR3 comprises 13 residues. The V gene lost 3 bases and the J gene lost 5 bases, with 8 bases spanning the gap. The CDR3 DNA sequence: TGTGCCAGCAGTTTGACACGGGATCAGCCCCAGCATTTT. Amino acids: CASSLTRDQPQHF.

This clonotype was recorded only once. The chain employs TRBV6-5 and TRBJ1-1; D gene ambiguous. CDR1 MNHEY and CDR2 SVGAGI come from the germline V gene. The CDR3 spans 16 residues. Deletions cut 6 bases from V and 4 bases from J, with 21 bases between. The CDR3 protein is CASRPARNIPGTEAFF. CDR3 DNA: TGTGCCAGCAGACCCGCGAGGAATATCCCCGGCACTGAAGCTTTCTTT.

The V and J genes are TRBV4-1 and TRBJ1-6; D is unresolved. The CDR3 consists of 16 residues. V was clipped by 3 bases and J by 0 bases, with 9 bases between them. From germline, CDR1 is MGHRA and CDR2 YSYEKL. The CDR3 spells CASSHQESSYNSPLHF. In DNA form, the CDR3 reads TGCGCCAGCAGCCACCAGGAGAGCTCCTATAATTCACCCCTCCACTTT.

The V call is TRBV29-1, the J call TRBJ2-3; no clear D. V was trimmed by 2 bases and J by 2 bases, leaving 8 bases between them. The CDR3 consists of 13 residues. The V gene's germline CDR1 is SQVTM and CDR2 ANQGSEA. DNA for the CDR3: TGCAGCGTTGAATTGTCGAACACAGATACGCAGTATTTT. This sequence encodes CSVELSNTDTQYF.

The rearrangement joins TRBV10-3 to TRBJ1-1; D is undetermined. The CDR3 loop spans 11 amino acids. V shed 9 bases and J shed 12 bases, with 17 bases lying between them. Germline CDR1 is ENHRY and CDR2 is SYGVKD. CDR3: CAILDGSVPFF. DNA for the CDR3: TGTGCCATTCTAGACGGCTCGGTGCCTTTCTTT.

This clonotype was detected ten times or more. The chain uses TRBV7-2 and TRBJ2-1, with D tentatively TRBD1 (5 bases). This CDR3 spans 16 amino acids. Germline V gene data show CDR1 as SGHTA and CDR2 as FQGNSA. The V and J ends lost 5 bases and 1 base respectively, with 15 bases between them. As DNA, the CDR3 is TGTGCCAGCAGCCACCCAGGGATCGTATCCTACAATGAGCAGTTCTTC. Translation gives CASSHPGIVSYNEQFF.

This clonotype came up a few times. The genes are TRBV7-2 and TRBJ1-6; TRBD1 aligns across 8 bases. V lost 1 base and J lost 16; bases outside the gene matches: 6. CDR1 is SGHTA, CDR2 FQGNSA, per germline. This CDR3 has 13 residues. The CDR3 bases are TGTGCCAGCAGCTTAGGCCGGCAGGGGGCACTCCACTTT. It translates to CASSLGRQGALHF.

This clonotype has a handful of counts. This chain joins TRBV29-1 and TRBJ2-2, with TRBD2 matching over 11 bases. The CDR3 consists of 14 residues. Trimming cost V 4 bases and J 6 bases; bases outside gene matches: 4. Germline values: CDR1 SQVTM, CDR2 ANQGSEA. CDR3 DNA sequence: TGCAGCGTTGGTAGCGGGGGGGCCGCCGGGGAGCTGTTTTTT. Translated, it gives CSVGSGGAAGELFF.

The V gene is TRBV5-1, the J gene TRBJ2-3, with 11 bases fitting TRBD1. V lost 3 bases, J lost 1 base, and 4 bases stayed unmatched. Germline CDR1 reads SGHRS; CDR2 reads YFSETQ. The CDR3 spans 16 residues. The CDR3 region is CASSWTGGGGTDTQYF. CDR3 DNA sequence: TGCGCCAGCAGCTGGACAGGGGGCGGAGGCACAGATACGCAGTATTTT.

This clonotype has only a few counts. The chain combines TRBV6-2 or TRBV6-3 with TRBJ2-5; no firm D call. CDR3 length equals 17 residues. With 0 bases removed from V and 1 base from J, the gap between germline ends came to 15 bases. Germline lookup yields CDR1 MNHEY and CDR2 SVGEGT. The CDR3 region is CASSYSPTVTFQETQYF. Written as DNA, the CDR3 is TGTGCCAGCAGTTACTCTCCAACGGTAACCTTCCAAGAGACCCAGTACTTC.

V and J are TRBV12-3 or TRBV12-4 and TRBJ2-6, with D unclear. The CDR3 extends over 16 amino acids. V lost 6 bases, J lost 4 bases, and 16 bases lay in between. The CDR3 DNA sequence: TGTGCCAGCAGCAGCATGACCCATCCCGGGGCCAACGTCCTGACTTTC. It translates to CASSSMTHPGANVLTF.

This clonotype was detected only a few times. This chain links TRBV4-1 with TRBJ1-5; 8 bases are a match to TRBD1. The J segment lost 5 bases and the V segment lost 4 bases, leaving 10 bases of the junction unmatched. The CDR3 is 16 residues long. The germline V gene has CDR1 MGHRA and CDR2 YSYEKL. CDR3 DNA sequence: TGCGCCAGCAGCCCCACGACGGGCAGGGGGCATCAGCCCCAGCATTTT. Encoded protein: CASSPTTGRGHQPQHF.

Written as DNA, the CDR3 is TGCGCCAGCAGCCTTTCGGGGGAGTACCAAGAGACCCAGTACTTC. This encodes CASSLSGEYQETQYF. The V and J genes are TRBV5-1 and TRBJ2-5, with D possibly TRBD2 on 6 matching bases. The V end lost 4 bases, the J end lost 0 bases, and 13 bases lay between the germline ends. This CDR3 spans 15 amino acids. The V gene's germline CDR1 is SGHRS and CDR2 YFSETQ. Filled out from reference TRBV5-1 and TRBJ2-5, the complete variable domain reads KAGVTQTPRYLIKTRGQQVTLSCSPISGHRSVSWYQQTPGQGLQFLFEYFSETQRNKGNFPGRFSGRQFSNSRSEMNVSTLELGDSALYLCASSLSGEYQETQYFGPGTRLLVL.

The chain has TRBV29-1 and TRBJ2-1; D could derive from TRBD1 or TRBD2 (6 bases each). CDR1 is SQVTM, CDR2 ANQGSEA, per germline. V was cut by 3 bases and J by 8 bases, with 11 bases left in between. The CDR3 covers 12 residues. CDR3 nucleotides: TGCAGCGTTGAGGAAGGGGGGTATGAGCAGTTCTTC. This sequence encodes CSVEEGGYEQFF.

The chain carries TRBV7-2 and TRBJ1-6; D might be TRBD1 (6 bases). Trimming took 5 bases from V and 5 from J, leaving 10 bases between them. This CDR3 comprises 14 residues. Germline V gene sequence: CDR1 SGHTA, CDR2 FQGNSA. The DNA for the CDR3 is TGTGCCAGCAGCCCCAGGACAGATAATTCACCCCTCCACTTT. Translation: CASSPRTDNSPLHF.